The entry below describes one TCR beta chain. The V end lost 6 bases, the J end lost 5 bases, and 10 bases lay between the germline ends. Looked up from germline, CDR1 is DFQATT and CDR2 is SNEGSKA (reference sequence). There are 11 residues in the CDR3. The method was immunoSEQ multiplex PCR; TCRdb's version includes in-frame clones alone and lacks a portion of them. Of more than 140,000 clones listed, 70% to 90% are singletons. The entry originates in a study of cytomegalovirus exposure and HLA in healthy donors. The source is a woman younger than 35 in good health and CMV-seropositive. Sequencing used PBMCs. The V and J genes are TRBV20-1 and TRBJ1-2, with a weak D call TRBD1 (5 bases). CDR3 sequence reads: CSASGAYGYTF. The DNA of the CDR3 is TGCAGTGCGAGTGGGGCGTATGGCTACACCTTC.